What follows is one TCR beta chain and its context. Profiled with immunoSEQ multiplex PCR; TCRdb holds only in-frame clones, not every one. The profile covers some 110,000 clones, with over 60% appearing a single time and 6.2% taken by the ten largest. The data belong to a study of blood T cell repertoires in COVID-19. The CDR3 contains 16 residues. V lost 2 bases to trimming and J lost 4 bases, with 18 bases between them. Germline V gene data show CDR1 as SGHAT and CDR2 as FQNNGV. This TCR was sampled from a man older than 75 with COVID-19, enrolled during active disease. Material: peripheral blood. J is TRBJ2-7 and V is TRBV11-2; D may be TRBD2 (5 bases). The CDR3 loop reads CASSLPTLGESYEQYF. The CDR3 DNA sequence: TGTGCCAGCAGCTTACCCACGCTCGGGGAGTCTTACGAGCAGTACTTC. Filled out from reference TRBV11-2 and TRBJ2-7, the complete variable domain reads EAGVAQSPRYKIIEKRQSVAFWCNPISGHATLYWYQQILGQGPKLLIQFQNNGVVDDSQLPKDRFSAERLKGVDSTLKIQPAKLEDSAVYLCASSLPTLGESYEQYFGPGTRLTVT.